Included here is one T cell receptor (beta chain) sequence, with context. No antigen is known for it. This sample is part of a study of blood T cells in healthy people across ages. Study-wide results and caveats: The fall in TCR beta diversity per million T cells was roughly linear with age.

It was with a sample-barcoded 5' primer and a J-beta primer mix that a second PCR of about 6 to 12 cycles was run. Tagging of each cDNA molecule was performed by a template-switch adaptor with 12 random nucleotides. TCRdb processed the 5' RACE reads anew with MiXCR; each CDR3 protein has one entry. The table shows about 620,000 distinct CDR3 sequences, with around 52% occurring only once. The CDR3 contains 15 residues. Germline V lookup: CDR1 ENHRY, CDR2 SYGVKD. V lost 2 bases and J lost 7; bases outside the gene matches: 9. The rearrangement links TRBV10-3 to TRBJ1-2, with 8 bases identical to TRBD1. The TCR comes from a woman of 80 years or more in good health. Sequences were obtained from blood. DNA for the CDR3: TGTGCCATCAGTGAGGAGCCGGGACAGGCAGGTGGCTACACCTTC. This encodes CAISEEPGQAGGYTF.